This is a list of T cell receptor beta chains from one sample in a study of neurological immune-mediated disorders. One entry per CDR3 protein, called by TCRdb with MiXCR from the 5' RACE reads. The table includes around 66,000 distinct CDR3 sequences, around 5.2% detected once. The sequenced material came from PBMCs. All receptors come from a woman in her thirties with multiple sclerosis. The CDR3 runs from the conserved cysteine through the conserved F or W. The order of the fields is D gene, V gene, clone size, J gene, CDR3 protein. The D gene is left open where the match is weak. Not every row has a clone size; where given, it reads once, few, many or a size class.

d_gene: -
v_gene: TRBV20-1
abundance: few
j_gene: TRBJ2-1
CDR3aa: CSARNPTGRSEQFF

d_gene: -
v_gene: TRBV20-1
abundance: many
j_gene: TRBJ2-3
CDR3aa: CSARHAGRATDTQYF

d_gene: -
v_gene: TRBV29-1
abundance: few
j_gene: TRBJ2-2
CDR3aa: CSFGTNTGELFF

d_gene: TRBD2
v_gene: TRBV27
abundance: many
j_gene: TRBJ2-7
CDR3aa: CASSLSAGGYEQYF

d_gene: -
v_gene: TRBV7-3
abundance: few
j_gene: TRBJ2-5
CDR3aa: CASSRVGGDQETQYF

d_gene: TRBD2
v_gene: TRBV10-2
abundance: many
j_gene: TRBJ2-5
CDR3aa: CASSDIAGGRRETQYF

d_gene: TRBD2
v_gene: TRBV5-1
abundance: medium-sized
j_gene: TRBJ2-5
CDR3aa: CASFGGTRLETQYF

d_gene: -
v_gene: TRBV5-1
abundance: many
j_gene: TRBJ2-3
CDR3aa: CASGLLSGRTRGPDTQYF

d_gene: -
v_gene: TRBV15
abundance: many
j_gene: TRBJ2-3
CDR3aa: CATSASWDSTDTQYF

d_gene: -
v_gene: TRBV5-1
abundance: many
j_gene: TRBJ1-1
CDR3aa: CASSLGGSLTEAFF

d_gene: -
v_gene: TRBV7-3
abundance: many
j_gene: TRBJ1-5
CDR3aa: CASSLVGNIGSNQPQHF

d_gene: -
v_gene: TRBV12-3/TRBV12-4
abundance: many
j_gene: TRBJ2-1
CDR3aa: CASSLTDNEQFF

d_gene: -
v_gene: TRBV27
abundance: many
j_gene: TRBJ1-2
CDR3aa: CASTARTGYGYTF

d_gene: TRBD2
v_gene: TRBV7-9
abundance: many
j_gene: TRBJ2-3
CDR3aa: CASSLARTSGGADTQYF

d_gene: TRBD1
v_gene: TRBV10-2
abundance: many
j_gene: TRBJ1-2
CDR3aa: CASSPTGANYGYTF

d_gene: TRBD1
v_gene: TRBV25-1
abundance: many
j_gene: TRBJ1-1
CDR3aa: CASSERQGAVTEAFF

d_gene: TRBD1
v_gene: TRBV28
abundance: many
j_gene: TRBJ1-4
CDR3aa: CASGYRGTNEKLFF

d_gene: -
v_gene: TRBV20-1
abundance: few
j_gene: TRBJ2-5
CDR3aa: CSASGSQETQYF

d_gene: TRBD1
v_gene: TRBV7-9
abundance: -
j_gene: TRBJ1-2
CDR3aa: CASSLLRGNGYTF

d_gene: -
v_gene: TRBV5-1
abundance: many
j_gene: TRBJ1-2
CDR3aa: CASSLLTPDYGYTF

d_gene: TRBD1
v_gene: TRBV7-8
abundance: -
j_gene: TRBJ1-5
CDR3aa: CASSSGGTVSNQPQHF

d_gene: -
v_gene: TRBV4-1
abundance: many
j_gene: TRBJ1-5
CDR3aa: CASGTGPNQPQNF

d_gene: TRBD1
v_gene: TRBV5-1
abundance: many
j_gene: TRBJ1-1
CDR3aa: CASSPPDRANTEAFF

d_gene: TRBD1
v_gene: TRBV5-1
abundance: many
j_gene: TRBJ2-3
CDR3aa: CASSLGTGMDTQYF

d_gene: -
v_gene: TRBV5-1
abundance: many
j_gene: TRBJ2-1
CDR3aa: CASSLVTTLLRSYNEQFF

d_gene: -
v_gene: TRBV6-5
abundance: many
j_gene: TRBJ2-2
CDR3aa: CASSYETLNRVQVGELFF

d_gene: -
v_gene: TRBV20-1
abundance: many
j_gene: TRBJ1-1
CDR3aa: CSARDPRLNTEAFF

d_gene: TRBD1
v_gene: TRBV12-3/TRBV12-4
abundance: few
j_gene: TRBJ2-3
CDR3aa: CASRLDRGRTDTQYF

d_gene: TRBD1
v_gene: TRBV20-1
abundance: few
j_gene: TRBJ1-2
CDR3aa: CSARVGQNYGYTF

d_gene: TRBD1
v_gene: TRBV20-1
abundance: many
j_gene: TRBJ1-2
CDR3aa: CGARDGLRAAGGNYGYTF

d_gene: -
v_gene: TRBV7-6
abundance: -
j_gene: TRBJ2-5
CDR3aa: CASSLAPQKETQYF

d_gene: -
v_gene: TRBV7-2
abundance: -
j_gene: TRBJ2-1
CDR3aa: CASSFDRDYEQFF

d_gene: -
v_gene: TRBV20-1
abundance: many
j_gene: TRBJ2-6
CDR3aa: CSARGAGSGANVLTF

d_gene: -
v_gene: TRBV4-1
abundance: many
j_gene: TRBJ2-1
CDR3aa: CASSQDTPYNEQFF

d_gene: TRBD2
v_gene: TRBV5-5
abundance: many
j_gene: TRBJ2-2
CDR3aa: CASSDTKTSVNTGELFF

d_gene: TRBD2
v_gene: TRBV9
abundance: many
j_gene: TRBJ2-1
CDR3aa: CASTPGSGIFNEQFF